This T cell receptor (beta chain) derives from a study of T cells in women clearing cervical HPV infection. Study information: No precancer developed; the control's incident HPV16 infection cleared within 12 months. Findings and caveats of the study: Richness plus V gene abundances separated cases from controls with AUC 0.65 to 0.85.

As regards this clone: The antigen remains undetermined.

Repertoires were generated with immunoSEQ multiplex PCR, while TCRdb's copy carries only in-frame clones and drops some. This sample contains about 35,000 clones. This receptor was taken from a woman between 18 and 70 years old with a cervical HPV16 infection that either progressed to CIN3+ or cleared (not recorded which). Sequenced: blood buffy coat.

The sequenced CDR3 bases are TGTGCCAGCATTATTAACGGAGCCAAAAACATT. Translated, it gives CASIINGAKNI. The full CDR3 reads CASIINGAKNIQYF. The rearrangement joins TRBV2 to TRBJ2-4; D unresolved. The CDR3 end lies 3 residues beyond the end of the read and is filled in from the germline J gene. V dropped 7 bases and J dropped 0 bases, with 10 bases sitting between them. The length of the CDR3 is 14 residues. Germline CDR1 and CDR2: SNHLY and FYNNEI.